The 6 T cell receptor beta chains listed next were all sequenced from one sample in a study of cytomegalovirus exposure and HLA in healthy donors. The PCR ran on 60 Vbeta and 13 Jbeta primers. Using immunoSEQ multiplex PCR, the repertoire was profiled, and TCRdb retains in-frame clones only, with some absent. The sample includes some 110,000 clones, 81% of them seen just once. Sequenced input: PBMCs. The receptors stem from a woman aged 25 to 39 in good health and CMV-seronegative.

The chain joins TRBV5-8 to TRBJ2-2; D is unresolved. The germline gives CDR1 SGHTS, CDR2 YDEGEE. The V gene lost 2 bases and the J gene lost 0 bases, with 8 bases spanning the gap. The CDR3 consists of 15 residues. The CDR3 DNA sequence: TGTGCCAGCAGCTTACTTAGTGCGAACACCGGGGAGCTGTTTTTT. The encoded protein is CASSLLSANTGELFF.

The chain links TRBV5-1 to TRBJ2-1; 7 bases fit TRBD2. The trim removed 2 bases at V and 8 bases at J, leaving 4 bases unmatched. The length of the CDR3 is 13 residues. Germline lookup yields CDR1 SGHRS and CDR2 YFSETQ. The CDR3 is CASSFEGGYEQFF. CDR3 nucleotide sequence: TGCGCCAGCAGCTTTGAGGGAGGGTATGAGCAGTTCTTC.

V and J are TRBV7-9 and TRBJ2-1, with 10 bases matching TRBD2. The CDR3 is 15 amino acids. Per the germline V gene, CDR1 is SEHNR and CDR2 is FQNEAQ (reference sequence). The V segment lost 5 bases and the J segment 7 bases; nucleotides outside the gene matches: 8. The CDR3 region is CASSPAGGPGNEQFF. The CDR3 bases are TGTGCCAGCAGCCCAGCGGGAGGGCCAGGAAATGAGCAGTTCTTC.

This clone has a handful of counts. The rearrangement joins TRBV29-1 to TRBJ2-1; TRBD1 matches 7 bases. V trimming: 2 bases; J trimming: 8 bases; junction bases outside the gene matches: 6. The CDR3 runs 13 residues. CDR1 and CDR2 from the germline V gene are SQVTM and ANQGSEA. CDR3 loop: CSVENHRGHEQFF. The CDR3 DNA follows: TGCAGCGTTGAAAATCACAGGGGCCATGAGCAGTTCTTC.

A single count supports this clone. This chain joins TRBV5-4 and TRBJ2-1, with D possibly being TRBD1 (6 bases). The CDR3 loop spans 13 amino acids. V lost 4 bases and J lost 6, with 11 bases in between. Germline V lookup: CDR1 SGHNT, CDR2 YYREEE (reference sequence). The CDR3 DNA is TGTGCCAGCAGCCAGGACAGCTTCAATGAGCAGTTCTTC. This sequence encodes CASSQDSFNEQFF.

V gene TRBV6-5 combines with J gene TRBJ1-1; the match to TRBD1 covers 8 bases. The CDR3 runs to 16 residues. Germline loops: CDR1 MNHEY, CDR2 SVGAGI. Trimming at V came to 2 bases and at J to 3 bases, leaving 8 bases not matched to a gene. The CDR3: CASSYRTGISYTEAFF. As DNA, the CDR3 is TGTGCCAGCAGTTACCGGACAGGGATTAGTTACACTGAAGCTTTCTTT.